The entry below describes one T cell receptor (beta chain). These data come from a study of cytomegalovirus exposure and HLA in healthy donors. Method: immunoSEQ multiplex PCR; TCRdb's copy keeps in-frame clones and lacks some. The sample comprises some 250,000 clones, less than 95% of which are singletons, and just over 3% rests with the top ten. This CDR3 contains 16 residues. Germline lookup yields CDR1 SGHNT and CDR2 YENEEA. Trimming cost V 3 bases and J 5 bases; bases outside gene matches: 10. The material sequenced was PBMCs. The chain combines TRBV11-3 with TRBJ2-7; 10 nucleotides line up with TRBD1. The receptor's source is a woman aged 25 to 39 in good health and CMV-seronegative. The DNA of the CDR3 is TGTGCCAGCAGCTTCCCGGGACAGGGGAGTTTCCACGAGCAGTACTTC. It encodes CASSFPGQGSFHEQYF.